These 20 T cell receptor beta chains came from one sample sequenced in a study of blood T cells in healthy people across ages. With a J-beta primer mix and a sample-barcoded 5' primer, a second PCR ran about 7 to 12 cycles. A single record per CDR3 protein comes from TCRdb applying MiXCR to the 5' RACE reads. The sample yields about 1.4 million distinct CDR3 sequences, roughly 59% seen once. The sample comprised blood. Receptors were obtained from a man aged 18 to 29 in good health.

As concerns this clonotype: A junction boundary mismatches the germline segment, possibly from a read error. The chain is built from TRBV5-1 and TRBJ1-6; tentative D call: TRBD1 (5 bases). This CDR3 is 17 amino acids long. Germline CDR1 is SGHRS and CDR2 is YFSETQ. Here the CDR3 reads CASSRVFVDSYNSPLHF. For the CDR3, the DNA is TGTGCCAGCAGCAGGGTTTTCGTGGACTCCTATAATTCACCCCTCCACTTT.

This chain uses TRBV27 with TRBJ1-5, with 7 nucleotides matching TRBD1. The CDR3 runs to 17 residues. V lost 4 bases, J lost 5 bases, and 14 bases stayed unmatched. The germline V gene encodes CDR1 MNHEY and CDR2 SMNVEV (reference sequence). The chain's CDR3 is CASSSPPPGTVYQPQHF. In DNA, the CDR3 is TGTGCCAGCAGTTCCCCGCCTCCCGGGACAGTTTATCAGCCCCAGCATTTT.

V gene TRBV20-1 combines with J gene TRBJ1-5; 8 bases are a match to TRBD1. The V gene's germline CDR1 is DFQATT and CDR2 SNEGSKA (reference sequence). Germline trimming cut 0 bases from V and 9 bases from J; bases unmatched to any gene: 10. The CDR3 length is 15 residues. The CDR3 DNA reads TGCAGTGCTAGAGATCCCGGCCAGGGGGCCACGCCCCAGCATTTT. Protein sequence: CSARDPGQGATPQHF.

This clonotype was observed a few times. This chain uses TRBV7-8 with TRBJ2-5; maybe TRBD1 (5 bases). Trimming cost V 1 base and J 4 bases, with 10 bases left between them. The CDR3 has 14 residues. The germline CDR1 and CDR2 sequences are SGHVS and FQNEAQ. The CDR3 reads CASSLDFQGETQYF. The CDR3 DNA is TGTGCCAGCAGCTTAGATTTCCAGGGAGAGACCCAGTACTTC. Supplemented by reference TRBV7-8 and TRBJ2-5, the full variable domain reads GAGVSQSPRYKVAKRGQDVALRCDPISGHVSLFWYQQALGQGPEFLTYFQNEAQLDKSGLPSDRFFAERPEGSVSTLKIQRTQQEDSAVYLCASSLDFQGETQYFGPGTRLLVL.

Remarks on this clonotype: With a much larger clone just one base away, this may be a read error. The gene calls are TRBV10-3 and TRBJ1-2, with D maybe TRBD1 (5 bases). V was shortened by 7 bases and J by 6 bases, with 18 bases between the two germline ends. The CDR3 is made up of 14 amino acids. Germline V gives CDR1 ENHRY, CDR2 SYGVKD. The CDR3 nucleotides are TGTGCCATCACGGGTACGAGGGGAAACCATGGCTACACCTTC. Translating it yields CAITGTRGNHGYTF.

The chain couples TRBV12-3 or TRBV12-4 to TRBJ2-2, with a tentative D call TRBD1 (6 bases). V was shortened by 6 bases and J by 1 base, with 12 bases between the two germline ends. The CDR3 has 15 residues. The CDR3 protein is CASRGWTENTGELFF. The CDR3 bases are TGTGCCAGCAGGGGCTGGACAGAGAACACCGGGGAGCTGTTTTTT.

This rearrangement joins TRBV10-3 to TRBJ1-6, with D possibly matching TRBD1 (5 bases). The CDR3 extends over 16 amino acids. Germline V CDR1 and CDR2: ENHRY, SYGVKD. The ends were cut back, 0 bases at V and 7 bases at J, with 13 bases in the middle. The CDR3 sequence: CAISESEGRINSPLHF. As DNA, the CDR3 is TGTGCCATCAGTGAGTCAGAGGGGCGGATAAATTCACCCCTCCACTTT.

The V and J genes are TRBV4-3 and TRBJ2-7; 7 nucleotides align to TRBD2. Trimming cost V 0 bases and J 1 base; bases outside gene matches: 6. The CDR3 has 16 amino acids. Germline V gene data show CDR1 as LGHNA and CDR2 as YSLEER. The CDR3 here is CASSQERGTPSYEQYF. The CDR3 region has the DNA TGCGCCAGCAGCCAAGAGCGGGGGACTCCGTCCTACGAGCAGTACTTC.

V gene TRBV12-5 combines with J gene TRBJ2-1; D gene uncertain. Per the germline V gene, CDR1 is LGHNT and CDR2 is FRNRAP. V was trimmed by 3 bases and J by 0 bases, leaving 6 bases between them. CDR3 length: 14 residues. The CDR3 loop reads CASGFPPSYNEQFF. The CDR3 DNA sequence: TGTGCTAGTGGTTTCCCCCCCTCCTACAATGAGCAGTTCTTC.

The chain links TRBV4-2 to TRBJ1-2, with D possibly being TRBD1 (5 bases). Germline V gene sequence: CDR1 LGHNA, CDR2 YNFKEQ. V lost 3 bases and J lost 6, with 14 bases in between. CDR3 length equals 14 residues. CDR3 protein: CASSQSRGRDGYTF. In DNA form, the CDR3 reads TGTGCCAGCAGCCAGTCGAGGGGTAGGGATGGCTACACCTTC.

The CDR3, as DNA: TGTGCCAGCAGCTTATCCCCTTTTGGGGGTAAGGCCACTGAAGCTTTCTTT. Encoded protein: CASSLSPFGGKATEAFF. The chain joins TRBV7-9 to TRBJ1-1; possible D gene TRBD1, 5 bases. Trimming cost V 2 bases and J 4 bases, with 20 bases left between them. The CDR3 spans 17 residues. CDR1 is SEHNR, CDR2 FQNEAQ, per germline (reference sequence).

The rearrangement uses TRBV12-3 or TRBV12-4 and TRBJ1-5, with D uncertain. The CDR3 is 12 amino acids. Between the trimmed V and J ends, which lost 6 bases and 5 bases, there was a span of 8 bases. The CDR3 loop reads CASRSRDQPQHF. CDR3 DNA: TGTGCCAGCAGAAGCAGAGATCAGCCCCAGCATTTT.

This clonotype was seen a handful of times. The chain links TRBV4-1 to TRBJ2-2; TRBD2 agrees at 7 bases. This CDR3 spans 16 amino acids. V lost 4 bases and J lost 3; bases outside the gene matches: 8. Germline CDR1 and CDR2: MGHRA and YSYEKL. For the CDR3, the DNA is TGCGCCAGCAGCCTCATACTAGCGCGGCACACCGGGGAGCTGTTTTTT. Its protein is CASSLILARHTGELFF.

CDR3 residues: CASSESLSNEQFF. The CDR3 coding sequence is TGCGCCAGCAGTGAGTCCTTGAGTAATGAGCAGTTCTTC. The chain carries TRBV10-1 and TRBJ2-1; the D is unclear. Trimming left V 0 bases short and J 7 bases short, with 7 bases between. The CDR3 loop spans 13 amino acids. CDR1 and CDR2 (germline): WNHNN, SYGVQD (reference sequence).

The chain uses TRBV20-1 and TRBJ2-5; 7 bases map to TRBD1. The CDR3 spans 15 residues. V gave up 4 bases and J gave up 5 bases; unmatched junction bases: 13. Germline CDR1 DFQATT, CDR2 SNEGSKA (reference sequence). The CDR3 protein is CSANDRAQARETQYF. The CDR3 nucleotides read TGCAGTGCTAACGACAGGGCCCAGGCGAGGGAGACCCAGTACTTC.

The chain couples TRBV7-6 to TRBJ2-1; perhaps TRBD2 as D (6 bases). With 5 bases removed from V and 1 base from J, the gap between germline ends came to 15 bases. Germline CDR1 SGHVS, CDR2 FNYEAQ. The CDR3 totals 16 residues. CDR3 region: CASSPSFSGSYNEQFF. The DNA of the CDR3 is TGTGCCAGCAGCCCGTCCTTCAGCGGGTCCTACAATGAGCAGTTCTTC.

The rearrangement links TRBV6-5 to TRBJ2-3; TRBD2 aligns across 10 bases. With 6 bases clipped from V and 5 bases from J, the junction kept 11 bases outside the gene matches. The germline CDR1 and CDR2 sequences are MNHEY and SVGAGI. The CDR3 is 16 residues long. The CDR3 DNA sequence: TGTGCCAGCAGCCCCCTAGCGGGGGCCGAACAAGATACGCAGTATTTT. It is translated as CASSPLAGAEQDTQYF.

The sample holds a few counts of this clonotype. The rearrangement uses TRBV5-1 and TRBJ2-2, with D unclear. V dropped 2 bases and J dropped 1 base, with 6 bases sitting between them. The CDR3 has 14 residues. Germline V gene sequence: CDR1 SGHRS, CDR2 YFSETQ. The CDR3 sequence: CASSFRQNTGELFF. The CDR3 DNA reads TGCGCCAGCAGCTTTCGTCAGAACACCGGGGAGCTGTTTTTT.

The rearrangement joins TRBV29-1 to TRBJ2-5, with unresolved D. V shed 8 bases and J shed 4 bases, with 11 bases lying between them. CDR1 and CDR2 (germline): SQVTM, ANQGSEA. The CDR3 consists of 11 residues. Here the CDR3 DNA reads TGCAGCAGACGATCCGGAGAGACCCAGTACTTC. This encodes CSRRSGETQYF.

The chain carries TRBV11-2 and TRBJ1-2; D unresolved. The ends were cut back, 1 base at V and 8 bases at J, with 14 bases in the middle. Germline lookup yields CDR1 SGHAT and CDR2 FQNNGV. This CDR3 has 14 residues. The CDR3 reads CASSLAGEVAGYTF. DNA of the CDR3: TGTGCCAGCAGCTTAGCCGGGGAGGTCGCCGGCTACACCTTC.